Sequencing of this TCR beta chain was carried out in a study of cytomegalovirus exposure and HLA in healthy donors. 13 Jbeta primers and 60 Vbeta primers were used for the PCR. Original processing methods: As a later analysis found, there were roughly 80 million unique TCR beta chains, of which roughly 11 million were shared. The method was immunoSEQ multiplex PCR; TCRdb's version includes in-frame clones alone and lacks a portion of them. The V and J calls and clone size come from that table; D and trimming were worked out from the DNA. Of 100,000 to 140,000 clones listed, 82% are singletons. The clonotype originates from a man aged 30 to 45 in good health and CMV-seropositive. Input material: PBMCs.

The chain's CDR3 is CASSLETGGKETQYF. CDR3 coding DNA: TGTGCCAGCAGCTTAGAGACAGGGGGCAAGGAGACCCAGTACTTC. J is TRBJ2-5 and V is TRBV7-8; 10 positions match TRBD1. The CDR3 covers 15 residues. The J segment lost 5 bases and the V segment lost 1 base, leaving 4 bases of the junction unmatched. Germline V gene sequence: CDR1 SGHVS, CDR2 FQNEAQ.